A selection of T cell receptor beta chains follows, all from one sample in a study of blood T cell repertoires in COVID-19. TCRdb's copy holds only in-frame clones and misses some; the assay was immunoSEQ multiplex PCR. The sample holds roughly 150,000 clones, about four fifths seen once. The sequenced sample was PBMCs or T cells enriched from blood (not recorded which). These receptors were obtained from a woman aged 18-29 years who had been exposed to COVID-19. CDR3s include the opening cysteine and the closing phenylalanine or tryptophan. A D gene is named only where the DNA matches it firmly. Size tells how often a clone was seen (once, few, many) or the class of an expanded clone, and some rows leave it out.

V	size	D	J	DNA	CDR3
TRBV4-1	-	TRBD1	TRBJ1-4	TGCGCCAGCAGCCAGACAGGGTTAAGGGAAAAACTGTTTTTT	CASSQTGLREKLFF
TRBV29-1	-	-	TRBJ1-1	TGCAGCGCTGACTGGGGGCAGATCGCTGAAGCTTTCTTT	CSADWGQIAEAFF
TRBV7-3	once	TRBD2	TRBJ2-1	TGTGCCAGCAGCTTAAATCCTAGCGGGAGGAGTGGTGAGCAGTTCTTC	CASSLNPSGRSGEQFF
TRBV7-9	-	-	TRBJ1-1	TGTGCCAGCAGCTTAGTCTCGGGCACTGAAGCTTTCTTT	CASSLVSGTEAFF
TRBV5-4	few	TRBD2	TRBJ2-7	TGTGCCAGCAGCTTGGGACTAGCGGGAAGGGAGCAGTACTTC	CASSLGLAGREQYF
TRBV28	-	-	TRBJ1-5	TGTGCCAGCAGTTCTCACAGGGGCAATCAGCCCCAGCATTTT	CASSSHRGNQPQHF
TRBV2	few	-	TRBJ2-1	TGTGCCAGCAGGTTTTTAGCGGTACCTGAGCAGTTCTTC	CASRFLAVPEQFF
TRBV27	-	-	TRBJ2-7	TGTGCCAGCAGTTTAGGAGGGAACCCCTACGAGCAGTACTTC	CASSLGGNPYEQYF
TRBV29-1	-	-	TRBJ2-7	TGCAGCGTTGTTGGGGCAGGGCACGGCTACGAGCAGTACTTC	CSVVGAGHGYEQYF
TRBV2	once	TRBD1	TRBJ1-2	TGTGCCAGCAGCGACAGGGGGAAGTATGGCTACACCTTC	CASSDRGKYGYTF
TRBV30	-	TRBD1	TRBJ2-5	TGTGCCTGGAGTCTTGGGACAGGGAGGAAGGAGACCCAGTACTTC	CAWSLGTGRKETQYF
TRBV18	-	TRBD2	TRBJ2-5	TGTGCCAGCTCACCAGGAAGGGCTAGCGGGGGCCAAGAGACCCAGTACTTC	CASSPGRASGGQETQYF
TRBV5-4	-	-	TRBJ2-7	TGTGCCAGCAGCTTGCAAGGAGACCGGGGGTACGAGCAGTACTTC	CASSLQGDRGYEQYF
TRBV6-5	-	-	TRBJ1-4	TGTGCCAGCAGTTACTCCGGGAGCGATGAAAAACTGTTTTTT	CASSYSGSDEKLFF
TRBV25-1	-	-	TRBJ2-5	TGTGCCAGCAGTGAATTTCCTAAGTCAGAGACCCAGTACTTC	CASSEFPKSETQYF
TRBV7-9	-	-	TRBJ1-1	TGTGCCAGCAGCCGGGCTTCGGGATACACTGAAGCTTTCTTT	CASSRASGYTEAFF
TRBV5-6	-	TRBD2	TRBJ2-7	TGTGCCAGCAGCTTGGGGACTAGCGCCCACGAGCAGTACTTC	CASSLGTSAHEQYF
TRBV15	once	-	TRBJ1-5	TGTGCCACCAAGAACAGTGGCAATCAGCCCCAGCATTTT	CATKNSGNQPQHF
TRBV7-9	-	TRBD2	TRBJ2-7	TGTGCCAGCAGCTCGACGAGCGGGAGAGCGGTCTACGAGCAGTACTTC	CASSSTSGRAVYEQYF
TRBV3-1/TRBV3-2	-	-	TRBJ2-1	TGTGCCAGCAGCCAACGAGGAGAGCAGTTCTTC	CASSQRGEQFF
TRBV6-2/TRBV6-3	-	TRBD1	TRBJ2-7	TGTGCCAGCAGTTATTGGACAGGGGCAATATACGAGCAGTACTTC	CASSYWTGAIYEQYF
TRBV4-2	-	TRBD1	TRBJ1-4	TGTGCCAGCAGCCAAGAAGGGGGCGCAACTACGACTAATGAAAAACTGTTTTTT	CASSQEGGATTTNEKLFF
TRBV7-2	-	TRBD1	TRBJ1-1	TGTGCCAGCAGCTCCGGGACAGGGGGATGGAGGCCTGAAGCTTTCTTT	CASSSGTGGWRPEAFF
TRBV19	once	TRBD2	TRBJ2-5	TGTGCCAGTAGTATTCAGGGACTAAGCCACGAGACCCAGTACTTC	CASSIQGLSHETQYF
TRBV19	-	TRBD2	TRBJ2-5	TGTGCCAGTAGTATGGCTAGCGGGGGCCAAGAGACCCAGTACTTC	CASSMASGGQETQYF
TRBV7-2	-	-	TRBJ1-5	TGTGCCAGCAGCTTTTCAGCAGGGATCGCTCAGCCCCAGCATTTT	CASSFSAGIAQPQHF
TRBV5-1	-	TRBD2	TRBJ2-2	TGCGCCAGCATGGGCCTAGCGGGAGGCACCGGGGAGCTGTTTTTT	CASMGLAGGTGELFF
TRBV7-9	-	-	TRBJ2-1	TGTGCCAGCAGCTTAGACGGGAAGATTGAGGAGCAGTTCTTC	CASSLDGKIEEQFF
TRBV7-6	-	-	TRBJ2-3	TGTGCCAGCAGCTTCAACACCCGGGGTACGCAGTATTTT	CASSFNTRGTQYF
TRBV12-5	-	-	TRBJ1-3	TGTGCTAGTGGCTACCAGGGCATGTCCTCTGGAAACACCATATATTTT	CASGYQGMSSGNTIYF
TRBV7-9	-	-	TRBJ2-3	TGTGCCAGCAGCTTAGCGAGCGGGCCCACAGATACGCAGTATTTT	CASSLASGPTDTQYF
TRBV29-1	-	-	TRBJ1-3	TGCAGCGGCGGGCTCTCTGGAAACACCATATATTTT	CSGGLSGNTIYF
TRBV28	-	-	TRBJ1-1	TGTGCCAGCAGTTTCCCGGGAAATCTTGAAGCTTTCTTT	CASSFPGNLEAFF
TRBV7-3	-	-	TRBJ1-1	TGTGCCAGCAGCGCCCCGGGAGACACTGAAGCTTTCTTT	CASSAPGDTEAFF
TRBV28	-	TRBD1	TRBJ1-4	TGTGCCAGCAGTTTATACGGCAGGGGGCTTGTAAAACTGTTTTTT	CASSLYGRGLVKLFF
TRBV3-1/TRBV3-2	-	-	TRBJ1-1	TGTGCCAGCAGCCCGGGACATACGAACACTGAAGCTTTCTTT	CASSPGHTNTEAFF
TRBV12-5	-	TRBD1	TRBJ1-5	TGTGCTAGTGGTTTGGTAGGAGTCGGGACAGACGGGAGAATAAGCAATCAGCCCCAGCATTTT	CASGLVGVGTDGRISNQPQHF